Below, 3 T cell receptor beta chains from the same sample are listed, as sequenced in a study of T cells after yellow fever vaccination. TCRdb independently ran MiXCR on the 5' RACE reads; one entry per CDR3 protein. The sample has approximately 330,000 distinct CDR3 sequences, approximately 12% seen once. The input for sequencing was CD4+ T cells sorted from PBMCs, taken 15 days after the yellow fever booster vaccination. These receptors all come from a young man who received the YFV17D yellow fever vaccine.

This chain joins TRBV12-3 or TRBV12-4 and TRBJ2-5, with D possibly being TRBD1 or TRBD2 (5 bases each). Trimming left V 7 bases short and J 2 bases short, with 20 bases between. This CDR3 region has 16 residues. CDR3 in amino acids: CASTPGGARRQETQYF. The CDR3 bases are TGTGCCAGCACCCCTGGGGGAGCTAGGAGGCAAGAGACCCAGTACTTC.

This clonotype was counted only a few times. The V and J genes are TRBV4-2 and TRBJ1-5, with D perhaps TRBD1 (5 bases). Trimming cost V 0 bases and J 5 bases, with 8 bases left between them. Germline loops: CDR1 LGHNA, CDR2 YNFKEQ. This CDR3 is 14 amino acids long. The CDR3 nucleotides read TGTGCCAGCAGCCAAGAGGGGGGGGATCAGCCCCAGCATTTT. It specifies CASSQEGGDQPQHF.

The sample holds many counts of this clonotype. The rearrangement joins TRBV4-1 to TRBJ1-1; possible D gene TRBD1, 6 bases. CDR3 length: 18 residues. V lost 0 bases to trimming and J lost 3 bases, with 20 bases between them. Germline V lookup: CDR1 MGHRA, CDR2 YSYEKL. The DNA for the CDR3 is TGCGCCAGCAGCCAAGATTGGGACACGGGGGACGGGGACACTGAAGCTTTCTTT. Encoded protein: CASSQDWDTGDGDTEAFF.